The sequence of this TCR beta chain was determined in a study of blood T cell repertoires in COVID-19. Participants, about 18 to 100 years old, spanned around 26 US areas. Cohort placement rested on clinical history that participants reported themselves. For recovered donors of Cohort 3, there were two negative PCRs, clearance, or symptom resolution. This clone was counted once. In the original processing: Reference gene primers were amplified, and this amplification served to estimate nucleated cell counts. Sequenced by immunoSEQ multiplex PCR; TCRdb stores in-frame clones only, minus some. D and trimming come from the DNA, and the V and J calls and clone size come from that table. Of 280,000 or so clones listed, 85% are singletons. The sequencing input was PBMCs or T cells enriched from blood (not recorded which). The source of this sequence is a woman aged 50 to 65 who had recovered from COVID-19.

CDR3 in DNA: TGTGCCAGCTCGGGGGATCCGATATCACCCCTCCACTTT. Protein sequence: CASSGDPISPLHF. The rearrangement links TRBV9 to TRBJ1-6; TRBD1 might be the D (5 bases). This CDR3 is built from 13 residues. Germline V gene lookup returns CDR1 SGDLS and CDR2 YYNGEE. Trimming shortened V by 7 bases and J by 10 bases, and 15 bases separated the two germline ends. The full variable domain, its missing parts supplied by reference TRBV9 and TRBJ1-6, is DSGVTQTPKHLITATGQRVTLRCSPRSGDLSVYWYQQSLDQGLQFLIQYYNGEERAKGNILERFSAQQFPDLHSELNLSSLELGDSALYFCASSGDPISPLHFGNGTRLTVT.